Shown below are 23 T cell receptor beta chains from a single sample sequenced in a study of cytomegalovirus exposure and HLA in healthy donors. With 60 Vbeta and 13 Jbeta primers, the PCR was carried out. The repertoire was sequenced with immunoSEQ multiplex PCR; TCRdb's copy has only in-frame clones and lacks some. The data show around 140,000 clones, approximately 71% seen once. Sequenced material: PBMCs. The receptors were sampled from an older woman in good health and CMV-seronegative.

This sequence joins TRBV5-1 and TRBJ2-1; 7 bases fit TRBD1. The CDR3 covers 15 residues. Germline loops: CDR1 SGHRS, CDR2 YFSETQ. Germline trimming cut 0 bases from V and 7 bases from J; bases unmatched to any gene: 7. CDR3 protein: CASSLADRWRNEQFF. The CDR3 DNA sequence: TGCGCCAGCAGCTTGGCGGACAGGTGGAGGAATGAGCAGTTCTTC.

V and J are TRBV2 and TRBJ1-2; 7 bases are shared with TRBD1. This CDR3 region has 13 residues. The J segment lost 4 bases and the V segment lost 5 bases, leaving 4 bases of the junction unmatched. Germline V CDR1 and CDR2: SNHLY, FYNNEI. As DNA, the CDR3 is TGTGCCAGCAGTCCCGGACAGGCCTATGGCTACACCTTC. Translating gives CASSPGQAYGYTF.

The chain is built from TRBV6-5 and TRBJ2-7, with unresolved D. Germline V lookup: CDR1 MNHEY, CDR2 SVGAGI. The V end was cut by 6 bases, the J end by 1 base, with 10 bases between. This CDR3 comprises 13 residues. CDR3 bases: TGTGCCAGCAGGCCGGGTGGGTCCTACGAGCAGTACTTC. Translation gives CASRPGGSYEQYF.

The chain carries TRBV4-1 and TRBJ2-3; 9 bases map to TRBD1. The junction had 6 bases not matched to a gene; V was cut back by 4 bases and J by 4 bases. The CDR3 is 15 amino acids. Germline V lookup: CDR1 MGHRA, CDR2 YSYEKL. CDR3 loop: CASSRGTGWADTQYF. In nucleotides, the CDR3 is TGCGCCAGCAGCCGCGGGACAGGGTGGGCAGATACGCAGTATTTT.

The rearrangement uses TRBV11-3 and TRBJ2-7, with D possibly being TRBD1 (6 bases). The V end lost 5 bases, the J end lost 2 bases, and 13 bases lay between the germline ends. The V gene's germline CDR1 is SGHNT and CDR2 YENEEA. This CDR3 comprises 14 residues. The CDR3 DNA reads TGTGCCAGCAGCATGACAGGCCTTCCCTACGAGCAGTACTTC. Residues: CASSMTGLPYEQYF.

The chain joins TRBV19 to TRBJ1-5; D ambiguous. This CDR3 has 15 amino acids. Trimming removed 6 bases from V and 0 bases from J, with 12 bases in between. Germline V lookup: CDR1 LNHDA, CDR2 SQIVND (reference sequence). This CDR3 is CASSPREYSNQPQHF. The CDR3 coding sequence is TGTGCCAGTAGCCCCCGAGAGTATAGCAATCAGCCCCAGCATTTT.

The V call is TRBV4-2, the J call TRBJ2-3, with a possible D match to TRBD1 (5 bases). The CDR3 spans 16 residues. The V gene lost 3 bases and the J gene lost 5 bases, with 18 bases spanning the gap. Germline CDR1 LGHNA, CDR2 YNFKEQ. CDR3 bases: TGTGCCAGCAGCCAGGCTCTTCGTGCAGGGCAAGATACGCAGTATTTT. Its protein is CASSQALRAGQDTQYF.

The chain employs TRBV7-9 and TRBJ2-6; D might be TRBD1 (5 bases). The CDR3 runs 15 residues. The germline V gene has CDR1 SEHNR and CDR2 FQNEAQ (reference sequence). Trimming removed 4 bases at V and 1 base at J, with 8 bases between. DNA of the CDR3: TGTGCCAGCAGCTCCAGGGTTTCTGGGGCCAACGTCCTGACTTTC. It translates to CASSSRVSGANVLTF.

The chain joins TRBV9 to TRBJ1-1; no clear D. V shed 0 bases and J shed 1 base, with 13 bases lying between them. Germline loops: CDR1 SGDLS, CDR2 YYNGEE. The CDR3 contains 16 residues. The CDR3 protein is CASSVAAHPKNTEAFF. As DNA, the CDR3 is TGTGCCAGCAGCGTAGCAGCGCACCCCAAGAACACTGAAGCTTTCTTT.

The chain recombines TRBV6-4 with TRBJ1-5; D gene ambiguous. CDR3 length: 13 amino acids. Germline V CDR1 and CDR2: MRHNA, SNTAGT. Trimming cost V 6 bases and J 0 bases, with 6 bases left between them. As DNA, the CDR3 is TGTGCCAGCAGCTTAGATAGCAATCAGCCCCAGCATTTT. It translates to CASSLDSNQPQHF.

The gene calls are TRBV7-8 and TRBJ2-1, with a possible D match to TRBD2 (5 bases). The CDR3 runs 17 residues. Germline CDR1 SGHVS, CDR2 FQNEAQ. The germline V and J ends were trimmed by 3 bases and 0 bases, with 15 bases remaining between them. This CDR3 is CASSFQLAGSSYNEQFF. CDR3 coding DNA: TGTGCCAGCAGCTTCCAGCTCGCTGGGAGCTCCTACAATGAGCAGTTCTTC.

CDR3 residues: CASSHADQGNTEAFF. The CDR3 DNA follows: TGCGCCAGCAGCCACGCTGACCAGGGAAACACTGAAGCTTTCTTT. The chain employs TRBV4-1 and TRBJ1-1; TRBD1 is a possible D gene (5 bases). Germline loops: CDR1 MGHRA, CDR2 YSYEKL. This CDR3 contains 15 residues. Between the trimmed V and J ends, which lost 3 bases and 2 bases, there was a span of 13 bases.

This clone was recorded once. The chain employs TRBV27 and TRBJ2-5; 10 positions agree with TRBD2. CDR1 and CDR2 (germline): MNHEY, SMNVEV (reference sequence). The ends lost 6 bases at V and 3 bases at J; junction bases unmatched: 10. The CDR3 runs to 16 residues. DNA for the CDR3: TGTGCCAGCAGGCCTATAGCGGGGGGACGGGAAGAGACCCAGTACTTC. Translated: CASRPIAGGREETQYF.

V usage is TRBV5-8 and J usage is TRBJ1-2; 7 bases are a match to TRBD1. CDR1 and CDR2 from the germline V gene are SGHTS and YDEGEE. V was clipped by 4 bases and J by 4 bases; unmatched bases: 16. This CDR3 has 17 residues. CDR3 nucleotides: TGTGCCAGCAGCCCCATCCCCGGGAGGGGGCAGAGCTATGGCTACACCTTC. Protein sequence: CASSPIPGRGQSYGYTF.

The CDR3 sequence: CASSATGGGTEAFF. CDR3 bases: TGTGCCAGCAGCGCGACAGGGGGAGGGACTGAAGCTTTCTTT. V and J are TRBV7-8 and TRBJ1-1; TRBD1 aligns across 9 bases. This CDR3 contains 14 residues. V lost 5 bases and J lost 5; bases outside the gene matches: 6. CDR1 is SGHVS, CDR2 FQNEAQ, per germline. The whole variable domain, remainder taken from reference TRBV7-8 and TRBJ1-1, is GAGVSQSPRYKVAKRGQDVALRCDPISGHVSLFWYQQALGQGPEFLTYFQNEAQLDKSGLPSDRFFAERPEGSVSTLKIQRTQQEDSAVYLCASSATGGGTEAFFGQGTRLTVV.

This clone was found a few times. The V gene is TRBV5-1, the J gene TRBJ2-3; no definite D call. Germline loops: CDR1 SGHRS, CDR2 YFSETQ. CDR3 size: 14 residues. Trimming cost V 4 bases and J 4 bases, with 13 bases left between them. The CDR3: CASSPGPVADTQYF. The DNA of the CDR3 is TGCGCCAGCAGCCCCGGTCCCGTAGCAGATACGCAGTATTTT.

CDR3 protein: CASSDRTGYEQYF. CDR3 DNA: TGTGCCAGCAGCGACCGGACAGGCTACGAGCAGTACTTC. The chain carries TRBV7-9 and TRBJ2-7; 7 bases match TRBD1. Germline CDR1 SEHNR, CDR2 FQNEAQ (reference sequence). V was clipped by 5 bases and J by 3 bases; unmatched bases: 4. The CDR3 runs to 13 residues.

This chain uses TRBV5-6 with TRBJ2-1; 11 positions agree with TRBD2. The CDR3 runs to 15 residues. Trimming at V came to 2 bases and at J to 7 bases, leaving 5 bases not matched to a gene. CDR1 is SGHDT and CDR2 is YYEEEE in the germline V gene. CDR3 sequence: CASSFSGGAGNEQFF. DNA of the CDR3: TGTGCCAGCAGCTTTAGCGGGGGGGCCGGGAATGAGCAGTTCTTC.

The V call is TRBV5-1, the J call TRBJ2-5; D perhaps matches TRBD2 (5 bases). This CDR3 is built from 14 residues. The V end was cut by 4 bases, the J end by 5 bases, with 15 bases between. Germline loops: CDR1 SGHRS, CDR2 YFSETQ. The CDR3 here is CASSEGLLVETQYF. The CDR3 DNA follows: TGCGCCAGCAGCGAGGGCCTTCTTGTGGAGACCCAGTACTTC.

The CDR3 DNA sequence: TGTGCCAGCAAATTGACAGGGATCACCGGGGAGCTGTTTTTT. Encoded protein: CASKLTGITGELFF. The genes are TRBV6-5 and TRBJ2-2, with 7 bases that match TRBD1. CDR1 is MNHEY, CDR2 SVGAGI, per germline. The CDR3 is 14 residues long. J was trimmed by 4 bases and V by 7 bases; bases with no gene match: 6.

Worth noting for this clone: One junction end disagrees with the germline gene, perhaps due to a read error. The chain combines TRBV7-9 with TRBJ1-2; 8 bases line up with TRBD1. This CDR3 has 14 residues. CDR1 is SEHNR and CDR2 is FQNEAQ in the germline V gene (reference sequence). The CDR3 sequence is CSSTGQAFSLGYTF. DNA for the CDR3: TGTTCCAGCACGGGACAGGCCTTCTCACTTGGCTACACCTTC.

This chain joins TRBV19 and TRBJ2-7; D is undetermined. Trimming left V 3 bases short and J 3 bases short, with 15 bases between. The CDR3 runs 15 residues. Germline-derived CDR1 and CDR2 are LNHDA and SQIVND (reference sequence). This CDR3 reads CASSMGPVGNYEQYF. CDR3 bases: TGTGCCAGTAGTATGGGCCCGGTTGGCAACTACGAGCAGTACTTC. Supplemented by reference TRBV19 and TRBJ2-7, the full variable domain reads DGGITQSPKYLFRKEGQNVTLSCEQNLNHDAMYWYRQDPGQGLRLIYYSQIVNDFQKGDIAEGYSVSREKKESFPLTVTSAQKNPTAFYLCASSMGPVGNYEQYFGPGTRLTVT.

The chain recombines TRBV7-6 with TRBJ2-3, with a weak D call TRBD1 (6 bases). Germline V gene lookup returns CDR1 SGHVS and CDR2 FNYEAQ. V lost 1 base and J lost 0, with 14 bases in between. This CDR3 is 17 amino acids long. The CDR3 is CASSLESGAMSTDTQYF. The CDR3, as DNA: TGTGCCAGCAGCTTAGAGTCAGGGGCTATGAGCACAGATACGCAGTATTTT.